The clone carrying this TCR beta chain was counted ten times or more. This sample was taken from a study of T cell responses to AZD1222 COVID-19 vaccine. Some clones are missing from TCRdb's copy, which holds only in-frame ones; the method was immunoSEQ multiplex PCR. The table lists 150,000 to 200,000 clones, around 87% of them singletons. V was clipped by 0 bases and J by 5 bases, with 8 bases between them. The germline V gene has CDR1 LGHDT and CDR2 YNNKEL (reference sequence). The CDR3 contains 14 residues. V usage is TRBV3-1 (or the pseudogene TRBV3-2) and J usage is TRBJ1-5; D remains ambiguous. Sequencing was performed on peripheral blood, taken on day 0 of MenACWY control vaccination. The TCR originated in an adult in good health. The CDR3 is CASSQDLGYQPQHF. DNA for the CDR3: TGTGCCAGCAGCCAAGATCTTGGCTATCAGCCCCAGCATTTT.